A single sample gave rise to the 24 T cell receptor beta chains below, sequenced in a study of T cell responses to AZD1222 COVID-19 vaccine. The repertoire was sequenced with immunoSEQ multiplex PCR; TCRdb's copy has only in-frame clones and lacks some. Seen here are about 130,000 clones, approximately 89% observed once, and the top ten hold less than 6.5%. The input for sequencing was peripheral blood, taken on day 0 of AZD1222 vaccination. These receptors came from an adult in good health.

The V and J genes are TRBV14 and TRBJ1-5; TRBD1 might be the D (5 bases). V shed 1 base and J shed 8 bases, with 9 bases lying between them. The CDR3 extends over 13 amino acids. CDR1 is SGHDN, CDR2 FVKESK, per germline. The CDR3 nucleotides read TGTGCCAGCAGCCAAGCAGGGCTCGAGCCCCAGCATTTT. This gives the protein CASSQAGLEPQHF.

The rearrangement links TRBV2 to TRBJ1-4; possibly TRBD1 for D (5 bases). The ends were cut back, 2 bases at V and 0 bases at J, with 13 bases in the middle. The CDR3 runs 17 residues. CDR1 is SNHLY, CDR2 FYNNEI, per germline. In nucleotides, the CDR3 is TGTGCCAGCAGTGAAAGTCTAGGGGCTGCAACTAATGAAAAACTGTTTTTT. Translating gives CASSESLGAATNEKLFF. Full variable domain (missing parts from reference TRBV2 and TRBJ1-4): EPEVTQTPSHQVTQMGQEVILRCVPISNHLYFYWYRQILGQKVEFLVSFYNNEISEKSEIFDDQFSVERPDGSNFTLKIRSTKLEDSAMYFCASSESLGAATNEKLFFGSGTQLSVL.

This clone was recorded once. The rearrangement uses TRBV18 and TRBJ1-3; D not resolved. This CDR3 is 15 amino acids long. V lost 3 bases and J lost 0, with 9 bases in between. Germline CDR1 reads KGHSH; CDR2 reads LQKENI. The CDR3 loop reads CASSPDGFSGNTIYF. The CDR3 coding sequence is TGTGCCAGCTCACCCGACGGGTTCTCTGGAAACACCATATATTTT.

The chain links TRBV13 to TRBJ1-3; D remains ambiguous. Germline-derived CDR1 and CDR2 are PRHDT and FYEKMQ (reference sequence). This CDR3 spans 14 amino acids. The ends were cut back, 5 bases at V and 0 bases at J, with 8 bases in the middle. CDR3 amino acids: CASSPGSSGNTIYF. As DNA, the CDR3 is TGTGCCAGCAGCCCTGGGAGCTCTGGAAACACCATATATTTT.

The V gene is TRBV2, the J gene TRBJ2-3, with D possibly matching TRBD2 (6 bases). Trimming stripped 2 bases from V and 8 bases from J, with 11 bases between. The CDR3 runs 13 residues. CDR1 is SNHLY, CDR2 FYNNEI, per germline. CDR3 residues: CASSEQTSGTQYF. The DNA of the CDR3 is TGTGCCAGCAGTGAACAGACTAGTGGTACGCAGTATTTT.

This clone came up a few times. The chain links TRBV19 to TRBJ1-3, with TRBD1 identical over 9 bases. The V segment lost 3 bases and the J segment 2 bases; nucleotides outside the gene matches: 5. Germline V lookup: CDR1 LNHDA, CDR2 SQIVND (reference sequence). This CDR3 has 16 amino acids. The CDR3 bases are TGTGCCAGTAGTATCGGACAGGGGAACGCTGGAAACACCATATATTTT. As protein: CASSIGQGNAGNTIYF.

In DNA form, the CDR3 reads TGTGCCAGCAGCTTAGGGGGATTTTTGAATGGCTACACCTTC. Protein: CASSLGGFLNGYTF. The chain links TRBV7-3 to TRBJ1-2, with D possibly TRBD1 on 5 matching bases. Germline V lookup: CDR1 SGHTA, CDR2 FQGTGA. V shed 2 bases and J shed 6 bases, with 13 bases lying between them. CDR3 length: 14 amino acids.

This clone showed up just a few times. This chain connects TRBV19 to TRBJ1-2, with no clear D. In germline, CDR1 is LNHDA, CDR2 SQIVND (reference sequence). The germline V and J ends were trimmed by 0 bases and 8 bases, with 10 bases remaining between them. There are 13 residues in the CDR3. CDR3: CASSIDISHGYTF. The CDR3 DNA sequence: TGTGCCAGTAGTATAGACATCTCCCACGGCTACACCTTC.

The rearrangement uses TRBV19 and TRBJ2-7; TRBD2 matches at 7 bases. CDR1 and CDR2 from the germline V gene are LNHDA and SQIVND (reference sequence). With V trimmed by 2 bases and J by 2 bases, 6 bases remained unmatched. The CDR3 consists of 15 residues. DNA for the CDR3: TGTGCCAGTAGTATACTAGCGGAGCCAGCCTACGAGCAGTACTTC. This sequence encodes CASSILAEPAYEQYF.

This clone was counted only a few times. This chain joins TRBV2 and TRBJ1-3, with D possibly matching TRBD1 (5 bases). The CDR3 is 14 residues long. V dropped 3 bases and J dropped 4 bases, with 10 bases sitting between them. CDR1 is SNHLY, CDR2 FYNNEI, per germline. CDR3 in amino acids: CASSEPRAGNTIYF. CDR3 DNA: TGTGCCAGCAGTGAGCCCAGGGCGGGAAACACCATATATTTT.

CDR3 in DNA: TGTGCCATCAGGGGAACGGGGGGACCACATAGCACAGATACGCAGTATTTT. Amino acid sequence: CAIRGTGGPHSTDTQYF. This chain joins TRBV10-3 and TRBJ2-3, with 7 bases that match TRBD2. V lost 6 bases to trimming and J lost 0 bases; unmatched junction nucleotides: 12. The CDR3 totals 17 residues. CDR1 and CDR2 from the germline V gene are ENHRY and SYGVKD.

J is TRBJ1-2 and V is TRBV4-1; D is perhaps TRBD1 (5 bases). The CDR3 runs 16 residues. The V and J ends lost 4 bases and 4 bases respectively, with 19 bases between them. Germline CDR1 MGHRA, CDR2 YSYEKL. The CDR3 nucleotides read TGCGCCAGCAGCCGGGGCCCGGGGGAGGGAACCTATGGCTACACCTTC. Translation: CASSRGPGEGTYGYTF.

V and J are TRBV11-3 and TRBJ2-3; D is possibly TRBD1 or TRBD2 (6 bases each). This CDR3 is built from 16 residues. Germline V CDR1 and CDR2: SGHNT, YENEEA. V lost 1 base, J lost 2 bases, and 13 bases lay in between. The CDR3 region has the DNA TGTGCCAGCAGCTTAGTGGGGGGCGGGCTCACAGATACGCAGTATTTT. Translation: CASSLVGGGLTDTQYF.

The DNA for the CDR3 is TGTGCCAGCAGCCAGATGGGCGAAGCTTTCTTT. Translation gives CASSQMGEAFF. The rearrangement uses TRBV3-1 (or the pseudogene TRBV3-2) and TRBJ1-1, with D unclear. The germline V gene has CDR1 LGHDT and CDR2 YNNKEL (reference sequence). CDR3 length: 11 residues. Trimming left V 3 bases short and J 8 bases short, with 7 bases between.

The chain carries TRBV15 and TRBJ2-2; 8 nucleotides align to TRBD1. This CDR3 has 15 amino acids. Germline trimming cut 1 base from V and 5 bases from J; bases unmatched to any gene: 3. The germline V gene encodes CDR1 LNHNV and CDR2 YYDKDF (reference sequence). In DNA, the CDR3 is TGTGCCACCAGCAGAGCTCAGGGGGCGACCGGGGAGCTGTTTTTT. It specifies CATSRAQGATGELFF.

The chain carries TRBV12-2 and TRBJ1-1; the DNA was not compared with TRBD1, the D call given in the table. TRBV12-2 is a listed pseudogene. CDR3 size: 15 residues. The CDR3, as DNA: TGTGCAAGTCGCTTACTTCCGGGACAGGGAAGGCAAGCTTTCTTT. As protein: CASRLLPGQGRQAFF.

V gene TRBV7-2 combines with J gene TRBJ1-6; 7 bases agree with TRBD1. Germline assignment: CDR1 SGHTA and CDR2 FQGNSA. The V gene end was trimmed by 5 bases and the J gene end by 7 bases; junction bases not matched to a gene: 5. The CDR3 has 14 amino acids. This CDR3 is CASSQQGKNSPLHF. CDR3 DNA sequence: TGTGCCAGCAGCCAACAGGGGAAGAATTCACCCCTCCACTTT.

The chain has TRBV5-4 and TRBJ2-1, with 11 bases fitting TRBD2. With V trimmed by 4 bases and J by 12 bases, 15 bases remained unmatched. CDR3 length: 16 amino acids. Germline V gene data show CDR1 as SGHNT and CDR2 as YYREEE (reference sequence). CDR3 DNA: TGTGCCAGCAGCATAATAGCGGGAGGGCCCTCAGGGGGGCAGTTCTTC. This sequence encodes CASSIIAGGPSGGQFF.

CDR3 protein: CASSRQGTSYEQYF. CDR3 in DNA: TGTGCCAGCAGCAGACAGGGGACATCCTACGAGCAGTACTTC. V usage is TRBV2 and J usage is TRBJ2-7, with 8 nucleotides matching TRBD1. V dropped 6 bases and J dropped 1; count of bases not matched to a gene: 5. CDR1 and CDR2 (germline): SNHLY, FYNNEI. The length of the CDR3 is 14 residues.

This rearrangement joins TRBV7-2 to TRBJ1-2, with TRBD1 matching 7 bases. The trim removed 8 bases at V and 4 bases at J, leaving 13 bases unmatched. Germline-derived CDR1 and CDR2 are SGHTA and FQGNSA. The CDR3 runs to 15 residues. CDR3 sequence (DNA): TGTGCCAGCCGCAGGGGGGTAACACCGGGCTATGGCTACACCTTC. This codes for CASRRGVTPGYGYTF.

Concerning this clone itself: Germline is not matched at one junction end, which may reflect a read error. The chain is built from TRBV7-9 and TRBJ1-2, with D uncertain. From germline, CDR1 is SEHNR and CDR2 FQNEAQ (reference sequence). The CDR3 has 12 residues. CDR3 protein: CASSFGGNRANF. CDR3 nucleotides: TGTGCCAGCAGCTTCGGCGGAAACCGAGCAAACTTC.

The rearrangement joins TRBV18 to TRBJ2-1; TRBD1 aligns across 10 bases. The V and J ends lost 6 bases and 3 bases, in that order; junction bases with no gene match: 5. Per germline, CDR1 KGHSH and CDR2 LQKENI. This CDR3 spans 15 amino acids. The CDR3 spells CASSPGQGSYNEQFF. In DNA, the CDR3 is TGTGCCAGCTCTCCGGGACAGGGGAGCTACAATGAGCAGTTCTTC.

About this clone itself: One end of the junction does not line up with germline, which may come from a read error. This rearrangement joins TRBV7-9 to TRBJ1-1; D not certain. Germline lookup yields CDR1 SEHNR and CDR2 FQNEAQ (reference sequence). CDR3 length: 12 residues. The CDR3 is CASGFQYTEAFF. CDR3 sequence (DNA): TGTGCCAGCGGCTTTCAGTACACTGAAGCTTTCTTT.

CDR3 sequence reads: CASSHRQGEGYTF. In nucleotides, the CDR3 is TGCGCCAGCAGCCACCGACAGGGGGAAGGCTACACCTTC. V is TRBV5-1 and J is TRBJ1-2, with 9 bases identical to TRBD1. CDR1 and CDR2 (germline): SGHRS, YFSETQ. The CDR3 runs to 13 residues. The trim removed 4 bases at V and 8 bases at J, leaving 6 bases unmatched.